Listed here are 18 T cell receptor beta chains from one sample, sequenced in a study of T cell changes during pregnancy in multiple sclerosis. Produced via immunoSEQ multiplex PCR; TCRdb's table is partial and in-frame only. Here the sample spans 40,000 or so clones, 85% to 95% being singletons. The input for sequencing was CD8+ T cells from peripheral blood mononuclear cells, taken in the third trimester of pregnancy. Every receptor here comes from a female donor with multiple sclerosis, enrolled in a pregnancy study.

The rearrangement links TRBV18 to TRBJ2-1, with D possibly TRBD2 on 6 matching bases. Germline CDR1 is KGHSH and CDR2 is LQKENI. Trimming left V 4 bases short and J 3 bases short, with 25 bases between. This CDR3 contains 19 residues. Here the CDR3 reads CASSLLGLPLRSFYNEQFF. As DNA, the CDR3 is TGTGCCAGCTCACTACTGGGACTGCCTCTCCGGTCTTTCTACAATGAGCAGTTCTTC.

This chain connects TRBV29-1 to TRBJ2-2; tentative D call: TRBD2 (6 bases). Germline loops: CDR1 SQVTM, CDR2 ANQGSEA. The CDR3 consists of 14 residues. The germline V and J ends were trimmed by 1 base and 7 bases, with 13 bases remaining between them. The CDR3 loop reads CSVEGLASVGELFF. The DNA for the CDR3 is TGCAGCGTTGAAGGGCTAGCGTCGGTCGGGGAGCTGTTTTTT.

This sequence joins TRBV19 and TRBJ2-1; 8 nucleotides match TRBD2. Germline V gene lookup returns CDR1 LNHDA and CDR2 SQIVND (reference sequence). This CDR3 contains 13 residues. V lost 5 bases and J lost 10; bases outside the gene matches: 7. CDR3 coding DNA: TGTGCCAGTAGTGTATCGGGGGGGCCCGAGCAGTTCTTC. It yields the protein CASSVSGGPEQFF.

The rearrangement uses TRBV29-1 and TRBJ1-1; TRBD1 is a possible D gene (5 bases). The CDR3 spans 15 residues. The V gene's germline CDR1 is SQVTM and CDR2 ANQGSEA. V lost 0 bases and J lost 3, with 14 bases in between. The CDR3 DNA reads TGCAGCGTTGAAGATTTGCCACAGGCGGACACTGAAGCTTTCTTT. Translation gives CSVEDLPQADTEAFF.

The sample holds one count of this clone. The V gene is TRBV28, the J gene TRBJ1-5; D is perhaps TRBD1 (6 bases). Germline V gene sequence: CDR1 MDHEN, CDR2 SYDVKM. This CDR3 contains 13 residues. V was trimmed by 4 bases and J by 8 bases, leaving 12 bases between them. The CDR3 region is CASSWDNSEPQHF. The DNA of the CDR3 is TGTGCCAGCAGTTGGGACAATAGCGAGCCCCAGCATTTT. Complete variable domain (other parts from reference TRBV28 and TRBJ1-5): DVKVTQSSRYLVKRTGEKVFLECVQDMDHENMFWYRQDPGLGLRLIYFSYDVKMKEKGDIPEGYSVSREKKERFSLILESASTNQTSMYLCASSWDNSEPQHFGDGTRLSIL.

This chain joins TRBV27 and TRBJ1-1; 7 nucleotides align to TRBD1. The CDR3 spans 15 residues. Trimming removed 5 bases from V and 4 bases from J; junction bases left unmatched: 10. In germline, CDR1 is MNHEY, CDR2 SMNVEV (reference sequence). The CDR3 sequence is CASSNREAGGTEAFF. The DNA of the CDR3 is TGTGCCAGCAGTAACAGGGAGGCAGGGGGCACTGAAGCTTTCTTT.

This chain joins TRBV4-1 and TRBJ2-7, with 7 bases matching TRBD1. V lost 0 bases and J lost 4; bases outside the gene matches: 9. This CDR3 contains 16 residues. Germline V lookup: CDR1 MGHRA, CDR2 YSYEKL. The CDR3 reads CASSQEPSAGGYEQYF. The CDR3 coding sequence is TGCGCCAGCAGCCAAGAACCTTCGGCAGGGGGATACGAGCAGTACTTC.

J is TRBJ2-1 and V is TRBV27, with 11 bases fitting TRBD2. J was trimmed by 6 bases and V by 10 bases; bases with no gene match: 11. The CDR3 covers 15 residues. Germline CDR1 MNHEY, CDR2 SMNVEV (reference sequence). CDR3: CATAGGLADFNEQFF. The CDR3 coding sequence is TGTGCCACCGCAGGGGGACTAGCGGACTTCAATGAGCAGTTCTTC.

The sample holds one count of this clone. This sequence joins TRBV6-5 and TRBJ1-5; no reliable D call. V gave up 5 bases and J gave up 7 bases, with 18 bases separating them. The CDR3 totals 15 residues. Germline V lookup: CDR1 MNHEY, CDR2 SVGAGI. DNA of the CDR3: TGTGCCAGCAGTCTCGGGCCCTCCGCGGGCCAGCCCCAGCATTTT. This gives the protein CASSLGPSAGQPQHF.

The gene calls are TRBV30 and TRBJ2-7, with D tentatively TRBD1 (6 bases). With 3 bases removed from V and 7 bases from J, the gap between germline ends came to 16 bases. Germline V lookup: CDR1 GTSNPN, CDR2 SVGIG (reference sequence). The CDR3 is 13 amino acids. CDR3 DNA: TGTGCCTGGAGCCTGCCCAGGGGTTTAGAGCAGTACTTC. Protein: CAWSLPRGLEQYF.

The chain uses TRBV29-1 and TRBJ1-1, with D possibly TRBD1 on 5 matching bases. CDR1 and CDR2 (germline): SQVTM, ANQGSEA. Trimming cost V 1 base and J 1 base, with 16 bases left between them. CDR3 length: 16 amino acids. This CDR3 reads CSVEGGADAPNTEAFF. Written as DNA, the CDR3 is TGCAGCGTTGAAGGTGGGGCAGATGCCCCGAACACTGAAGCTTTCTTT. The complete variable domain, with remaining parts taken from reference TRBV29-1 and TRBJ1-1, reads SAVISQKPSRDICQRGTSLTIQCQVDSQVTMMFWYRQQPGQSLTLIATANQGSEATYESGFVIDKFPISRPNLTFSTLTVSNMSPEDSSIYLCSVEGGADAPNTEAFFGQGTRLTVV.

This clone was detected once. V usage is TRBV15 and J usage is TRBJ2-7; 7 bases fit TRBD2. The germline gives CDR1 LNHNV, CDR2 YYDKDF (reference sequence). This CDR3 region has 15 residues. The junction had 8 bases not matched to a gene; V was cut back by 3 bases and J by 3 bases. The CDR3 loop is CATSSRGEGNYEQYF. The CDR3 bases are TGTGCCACCAGCAGTCGCGGGGAGGGGAACTACGAGCAGTACTTC.

In this sample, this clone turned up once. The chain couples TRBV9 to TRBJ1-1; the D gene is possibly TRBD1 (6 bases). Germline values: CDR1 SGDLS, CDR2 YYNGEE. The CDR3 is 16 residues long. Trimming took 3 bases from V and 0 from J, leaving 15 bases between them. The CDR3 reads CASSDGLDRMNTEAFF. For the CDR3, the DNA is TGTGCCAGCAGCGACGGCCTGGACAGAATGAACACTGAAGCTTTCTTT.

The rearrangement links TRBV9 to TRBJ1-5; D unclear. The germline V gene encodes CDR1 SGDLS and CDR2 YYNGEE. V gave up 1 base and J gave up 2 bases, with 7 bases separating them. CDR3 size: 14 residues. The CDR3 loop reads CASSVTGGNQPQHF. The DNA of the CDR3 is TGTGCCAGCAGCGTAACCGGGGGCAATCAGCCCCAGCATTTT.

The chain employs TRBV5-1 and TRBJ2-7, with D perhaps TRBD1 (6 bases). The CDR3 covers 13 residues. Deletions cut 4 bases from V and 4 bases from J, with 12 bases between. Germline loops: CDR1 SGHRS, CDR2 YFSETQ. CDR3 bases: TGCGCCAGCAGCCCCCAGACAGGTTACGAGCAGTACTTC. Translated: CASSPQTGYEQYF.

The chain carries TRBV7-9 and TRBJ1-2, with D hard to call. Trimming pared 1 base from V and 3 bases from J, leaving 18 bases between. Looked up from germline, CDR1 is SEHNR and CDR2 is FQNEAQ (reference sequence). The CDR3 sequence is 17 residues long. The DNA for the CDR3 is TGTGCCAGCAGCTTAGACGGCCCGATAGCTAAACACTATGGCTACACCTTC. Amino acids: CASSLDGPIAKHYGYTF.

The chain uses TRBV11-2 and TRBJ2-7; no clear D gene. Trimming stripped 5 bases from V and 5 bases from J, with 10 bases between. CDR1 is SGHAT and CDR2 is FQNNGV in the germline V gene. The CDR3 runs 12 residues. The CDR3 nucleotides read TGTGCCAGCAGCCTCCTACAGAACGAGCAGTACTTC. This codes for CASSLLQNEQYF.

The chain carries TRBV9 and TRBJ2-7; 8 bases are a match to TRBD2. Germline CDR1 is SGDLS and CDR2 is YYNGEE. The J segment lost 8 bases and the V segment lost 4 bases, leaving 20 bases of the junction unmatched. This CDR3 is 17 amino acids long. The CDR3 nucleotides are TGTGCCAGCAGCTCCGGGGGGGGTGACTCCCTCTGGGTCAAGCAGTACTTC. Residues: CASSSGGGDSLWVKQYF.